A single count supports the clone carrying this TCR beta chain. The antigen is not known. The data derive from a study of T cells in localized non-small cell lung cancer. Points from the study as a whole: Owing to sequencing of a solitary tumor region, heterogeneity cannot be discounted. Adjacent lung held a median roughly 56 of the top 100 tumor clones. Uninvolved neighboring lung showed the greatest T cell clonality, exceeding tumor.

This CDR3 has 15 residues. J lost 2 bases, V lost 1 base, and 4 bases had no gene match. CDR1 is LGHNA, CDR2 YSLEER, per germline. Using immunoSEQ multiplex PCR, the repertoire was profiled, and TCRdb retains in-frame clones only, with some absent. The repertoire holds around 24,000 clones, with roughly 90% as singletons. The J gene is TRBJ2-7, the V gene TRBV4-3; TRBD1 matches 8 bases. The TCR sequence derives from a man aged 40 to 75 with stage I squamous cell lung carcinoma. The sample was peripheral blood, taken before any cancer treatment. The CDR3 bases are TGCGCCAGCAGCCAAGCAGGGGGCGGCACCTACGAGCAGTACTTC. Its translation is CASSQAGGGTYEQYF.